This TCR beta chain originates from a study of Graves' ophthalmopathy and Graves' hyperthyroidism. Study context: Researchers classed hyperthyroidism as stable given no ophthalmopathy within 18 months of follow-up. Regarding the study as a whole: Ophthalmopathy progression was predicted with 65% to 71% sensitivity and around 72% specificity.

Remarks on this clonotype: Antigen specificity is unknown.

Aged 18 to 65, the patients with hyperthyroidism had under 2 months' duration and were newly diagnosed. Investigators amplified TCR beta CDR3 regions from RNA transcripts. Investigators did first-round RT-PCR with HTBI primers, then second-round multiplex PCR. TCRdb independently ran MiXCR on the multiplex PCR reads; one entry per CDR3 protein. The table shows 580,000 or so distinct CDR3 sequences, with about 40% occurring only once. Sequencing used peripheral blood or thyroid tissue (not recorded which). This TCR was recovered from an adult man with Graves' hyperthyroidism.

The CDR3 nucleotides read TGCGCCAGCAGCGCCCTGACAGGGATGGCCTACAATGAGCAGTTCTTC. Its translation is CASSALTGMAYNEQFF. J is TRBJ2-1 and V is TRBV5-1; TRBD1 matches 7 bases. The length of the CDR3 is 16 residues. Germline CDR1 and CDR2: SGHRS and YFSETQ. Losses at the gene ends were 4 bases for V and 2 bases for J; bases not matched to a gene: 9.